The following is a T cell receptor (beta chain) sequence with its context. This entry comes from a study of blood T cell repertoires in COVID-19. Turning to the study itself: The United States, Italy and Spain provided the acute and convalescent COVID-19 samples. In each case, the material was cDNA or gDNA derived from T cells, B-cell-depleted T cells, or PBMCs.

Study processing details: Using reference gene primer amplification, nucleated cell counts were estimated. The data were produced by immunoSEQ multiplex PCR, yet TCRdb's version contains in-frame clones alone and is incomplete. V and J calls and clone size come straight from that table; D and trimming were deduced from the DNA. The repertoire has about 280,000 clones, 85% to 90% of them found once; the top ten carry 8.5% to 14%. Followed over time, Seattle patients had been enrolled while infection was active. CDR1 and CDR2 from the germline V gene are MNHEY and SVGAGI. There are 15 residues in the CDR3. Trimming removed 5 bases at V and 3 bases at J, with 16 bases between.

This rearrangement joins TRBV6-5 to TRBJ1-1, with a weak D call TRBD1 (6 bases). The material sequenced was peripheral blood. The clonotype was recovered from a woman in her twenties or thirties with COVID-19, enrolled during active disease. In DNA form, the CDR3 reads TGTGCCAGCAGTAAAAGAACAGGGTCATACACTGAAGCTTTCTTT. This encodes CASSKRTGSYTEAFF.